The T cell receptor beta chain described here comes from a study of T cells in women clearing cervical HPV infection. Overall study context: Controls gave blood once infection was undetectable; cases at lesion identification. Points from the study as a whole: Associations may precede or follow infection; HPV-specific or memory T cells were not isolated.

The CDR3 has 15 residues. In germline, CDR1 is SGDLS, CDR2 YYNGEE. V lost 1 base to trimming and J lost 6 bases; unmatched junction nucleotides: 8. As to this clone: Its antigen is not known. The read finishes 3 residues shy of the CDR3 end, and the germline J gene is used to complete it.

TCR beta CDR3 amplified by multiplex PCR from roughly 1,100 ng genomic DNA. The protocol was immunoSEQ multiplex PCR, while the TCRdb copy is restricted to in-frame clones and leaves out a portion. The sample's table shows 20,000 to 25,000 clones. HPV was found by MY09/MY11 PCR and dot-blot genotyping. Material: blood buffy coat. The J gene is TRBJ2-3, the V gene TRBV9; 7 positions agree with TRBD2. The source is a woman between 18 and 69 years old with a cervical HPV16 infection that either progressed to CIN3+ or cleared (not recorded which). This CDR3 is CASSVSRLGGDTQYF. CDR3 DNA (partial): TGTGCCAGCAGCGTATCGCGGCTGGGGGGGGATACG.